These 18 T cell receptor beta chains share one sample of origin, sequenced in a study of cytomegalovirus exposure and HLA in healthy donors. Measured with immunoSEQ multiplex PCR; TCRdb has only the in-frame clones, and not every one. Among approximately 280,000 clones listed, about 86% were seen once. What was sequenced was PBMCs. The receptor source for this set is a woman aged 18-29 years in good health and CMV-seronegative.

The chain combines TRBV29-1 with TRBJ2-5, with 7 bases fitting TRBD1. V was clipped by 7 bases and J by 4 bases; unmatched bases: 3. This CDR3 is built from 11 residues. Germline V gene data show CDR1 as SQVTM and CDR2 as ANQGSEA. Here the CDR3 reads CSAGQPETQYF. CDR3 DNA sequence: TGCAGCGCGGGACAGCCAGAGACCCAGTACTTC.

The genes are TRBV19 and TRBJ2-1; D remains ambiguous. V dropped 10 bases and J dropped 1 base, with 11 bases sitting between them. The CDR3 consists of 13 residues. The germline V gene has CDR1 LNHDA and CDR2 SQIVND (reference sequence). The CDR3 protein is CATTRASYNEQFF. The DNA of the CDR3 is TGTGCCACTACGAGAGCGTCCTACAATGAGCAGTTCTTC.

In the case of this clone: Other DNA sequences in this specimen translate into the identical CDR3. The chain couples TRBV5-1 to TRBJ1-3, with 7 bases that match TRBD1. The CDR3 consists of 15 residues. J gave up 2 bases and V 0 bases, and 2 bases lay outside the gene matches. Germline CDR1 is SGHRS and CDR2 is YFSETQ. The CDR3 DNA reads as TGCGCCAGCAGCTTGGGCGACAGGGCTGGAAACACCATATATTTT. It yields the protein CASSLGDRAGNTIYF.

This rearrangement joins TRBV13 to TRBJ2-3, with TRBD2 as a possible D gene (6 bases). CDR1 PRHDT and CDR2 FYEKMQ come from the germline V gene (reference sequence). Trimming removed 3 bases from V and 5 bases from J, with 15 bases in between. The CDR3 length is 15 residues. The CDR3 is CASSLRDPRGDTQYF. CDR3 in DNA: TGTGCCAGCAGCTTGCGGGACCCAAGGGGAGATACGCAGTATTTT.

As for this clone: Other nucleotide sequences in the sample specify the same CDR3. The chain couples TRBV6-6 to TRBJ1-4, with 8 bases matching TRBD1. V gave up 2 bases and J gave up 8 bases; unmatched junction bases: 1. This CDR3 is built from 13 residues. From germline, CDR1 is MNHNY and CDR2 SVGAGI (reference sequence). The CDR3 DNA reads TGTGCCAGCAGTTACGGGACAGGCGAAAAACTGTTTTTT. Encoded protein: CASSYGTGEKLFF.

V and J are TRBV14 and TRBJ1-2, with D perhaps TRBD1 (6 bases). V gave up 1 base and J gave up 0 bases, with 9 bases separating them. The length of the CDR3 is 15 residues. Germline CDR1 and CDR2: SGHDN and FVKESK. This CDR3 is CASSQVRTANYGYTF. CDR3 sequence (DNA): TGTGCCAGCAGCCAAGTACGGACAGCTAACTATGGCTACACCTTC.

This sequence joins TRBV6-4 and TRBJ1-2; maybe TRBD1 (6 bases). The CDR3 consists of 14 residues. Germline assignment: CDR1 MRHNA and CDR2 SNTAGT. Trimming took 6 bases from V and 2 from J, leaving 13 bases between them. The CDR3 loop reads CASSPRGGNYGYTF. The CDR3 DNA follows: TGTGCCAGCAGCCCCAGGGGTGGGAACTATGGCTACACCTTC.

The CDR3 loop reads CASRGTADQPQHF. CDR3 in DNA: TGTGCCAGCAGGGGGACAGCGGATCAGCCCCAGCATTTT. V is TRBV28 and J is TRBJ1-5, with 7 bases identical to TRBD1. V shed 6 bases and J 5 bases; nucleotides not matched to a gene: 4. Germline CDR1 and CDR2: MDHEN and SYDVKM. This CDR3 spans 13 amino acids.

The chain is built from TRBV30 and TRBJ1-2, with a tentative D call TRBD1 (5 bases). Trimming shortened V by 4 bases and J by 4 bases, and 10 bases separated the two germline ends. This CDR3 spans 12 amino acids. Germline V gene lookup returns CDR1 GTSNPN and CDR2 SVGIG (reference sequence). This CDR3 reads CAWNSGGYGYTF. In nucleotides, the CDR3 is TGTGCCTGGAATAGCGGGGGCTATGGCTACACCTTC.

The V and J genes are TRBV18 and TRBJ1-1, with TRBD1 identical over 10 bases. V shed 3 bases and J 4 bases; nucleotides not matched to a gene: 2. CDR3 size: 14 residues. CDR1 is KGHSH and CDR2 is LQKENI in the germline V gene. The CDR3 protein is CASSPDRGSTEAFF. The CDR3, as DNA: TGTGCCAGCTCACCGGACAGGGGGAGCACTGAAGCTTTCTTT.

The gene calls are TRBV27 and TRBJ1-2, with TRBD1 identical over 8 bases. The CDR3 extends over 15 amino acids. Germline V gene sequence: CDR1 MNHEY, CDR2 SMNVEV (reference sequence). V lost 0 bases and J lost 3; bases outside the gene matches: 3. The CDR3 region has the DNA TGTGCCAGCAGTTTATCGTGGACAGGGTACTATGGCTACACCTTC. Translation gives CASSLSWTGYYGYTF.

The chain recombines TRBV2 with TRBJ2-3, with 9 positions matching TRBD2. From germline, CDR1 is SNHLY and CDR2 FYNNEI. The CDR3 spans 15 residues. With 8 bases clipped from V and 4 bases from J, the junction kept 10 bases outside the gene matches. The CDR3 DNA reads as TGTGCCAGCCCAGCGGCGGGAGGGGGGGCAGATACGCAGTATTTT. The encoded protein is CASPAAGGGADTQYF.

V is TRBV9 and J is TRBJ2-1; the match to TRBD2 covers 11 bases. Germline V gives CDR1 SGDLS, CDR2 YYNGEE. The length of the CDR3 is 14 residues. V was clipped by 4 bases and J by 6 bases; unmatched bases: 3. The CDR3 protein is CASSPGLAGNEQFF. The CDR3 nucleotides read TGTGCCAGCAGCCCTGGACTAGCGGGCAATGAGCAGTTCTTC.

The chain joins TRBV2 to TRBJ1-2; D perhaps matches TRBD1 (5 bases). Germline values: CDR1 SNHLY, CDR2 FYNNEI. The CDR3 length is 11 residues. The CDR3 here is CVTTANYGYTF. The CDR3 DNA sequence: TGTGTTACGACAGCTAACTATGGCTACACCTTC. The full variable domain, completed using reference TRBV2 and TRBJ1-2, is EPEVTQTPSHQVTQMGQEVILRCVPISNHLYFYWYRQILGQKVEFLVSFYNNEISEKSEIFDDQFSVERPDGSNFTLKIRSTKLEDSAMYFCVTTANYGYTFGSGTRLTVV.

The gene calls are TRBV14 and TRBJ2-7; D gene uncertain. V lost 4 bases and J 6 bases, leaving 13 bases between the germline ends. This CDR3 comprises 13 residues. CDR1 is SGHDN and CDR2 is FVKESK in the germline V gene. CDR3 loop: CASSLSLLAEQYF. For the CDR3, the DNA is TGTGCCAGCAGCCTTAGCCTATTGGCCGAGCAGTACTTC. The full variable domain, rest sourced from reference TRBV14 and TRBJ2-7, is EAGVTQFPSHSVIEKGQTVTLRCDPISGHDNLYWYRRVMGKEIKFLLHFVKESKQDESGMPNNRFLAERTGGTYSTLKVQPAELEDSGVYFCASSLSLLAEQYFGPGTRLTVT.

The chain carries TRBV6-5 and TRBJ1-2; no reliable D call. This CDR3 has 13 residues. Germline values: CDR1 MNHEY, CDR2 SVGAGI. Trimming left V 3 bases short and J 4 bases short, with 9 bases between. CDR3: CASSYSSFYGYTF. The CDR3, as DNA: TGTGCCAGCAGTTATAGCAGTTTCTATGGCTACACCTTC.

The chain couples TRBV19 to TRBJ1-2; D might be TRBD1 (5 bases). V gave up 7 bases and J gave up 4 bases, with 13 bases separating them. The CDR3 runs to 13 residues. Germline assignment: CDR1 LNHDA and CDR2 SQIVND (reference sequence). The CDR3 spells CASTWGGGYGYTF. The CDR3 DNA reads TGTGCCAGTACGTGGGGGGGAGGCTATGGCTACACCTTC.

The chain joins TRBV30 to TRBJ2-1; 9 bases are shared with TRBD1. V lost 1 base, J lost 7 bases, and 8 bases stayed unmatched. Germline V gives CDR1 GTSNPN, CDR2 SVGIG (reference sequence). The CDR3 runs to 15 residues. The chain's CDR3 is CAWSDRTGDRNEQFF. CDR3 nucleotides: TGTGCCTGGAGTGACAGGACAGGGGATAGGAATGAGCAGTTCTTC.